This section outlines one T cell receptor (beta chain) sequence together with its context. Its antigen is unidentified. The read terminates 3 residues before the CDR3 end, so the remaining end is supplied by the germline J gene. The sample originates from a study of T cell clonality in common variable immunodeficiency. Profiled with immunoSEQ multiplex PCR; TCRdb holds only in-frame clones, not every one. The table lists fewer than 9,500 clones, with no singletons. The CDR3 has 14 residues. Germline V CDR1 and CDR2: SNHLY, FYNNEI. Trimming cost V 4 bases and J 2 bases, with 10 bases left between them. Findings of the study overall: Fewer TCRbeta clones were shared among CVID subjects than controls. Fewer deletions and N-nucleotide insertions were reportedly seen in common variable immunodeficiency TCR beta sequences.

CVID meant reduced serum IgG, IgA and/or IgM plus specific antibody deficiency. CVID subjects were some 15 female and under 35 male, aged roughly 8 to 64. All CVID subjects were on immunoglobulin replacement for at least one year. The chain links TRBV2 to TRBJ2-3, with a tentative D call TRBD2 (7 bases). The sequencing sample was made of peripheral blood mononuclear cells. The TCR was taken from a human donor with common variable immunodeficiency. The CDR3 reads CASSARGATDTQYF. The sequenced CDR3 bases are TGTGCCAGCAGTGCCCGGGGGGCCACAGATACG.